What follows describes a single T cell receptor (beta chain). Its antigen is not identified. This record belongs to a study of OX40 agonist ivuxolimab in advanced cancers. The CDR3 extends over 12 amino acids. Germline CDR1 and CDR2: SEHNR and FQNEAQ (reference sequence). Trimming removed 2 bases at V and 8 bases at J, with 7 bases between. Overall study findings and caveats: More expanded clones were found, on average, in CD8+ than in CD4+ T cells. Some nonresponders likewise displayed low normalized T-cell clonal expansion.

Profiled with immunoSEQ multiplex PCR; TCRdb holds only in-frame clones, not every one. This repertoire shows fewer than 85,000 clones, roughly four fifths found once; its top ten account for over 1.5%. The clonotype was recovered from an adult with an advanced solid tumor such as melanoma, head and neck, liver or kidney cancer. The rearrangement joins TRBV7-9 to TRBJ1-3, with D maybe TRBD1 (5 bases). The sequencing used CD4+ or CD8+ T cells sorted from blood, collected in a trial of the OX40 agonist ivuxolimab. The CDR3 sequence: CASSLQGDTIYF. The CDR3, as DNA: TGTGCCAGCAGCTTACAGGGAGACACCATATATTTT.